The clone carrying this T cell receptor beta chain came up a few times. Its antigen is not identified. With V trimmed by 0 bases and J by 2 bases, 9 bases remained unmatched. Germline V gives CDR1 PRHDT, CDR2 FYEKMQ (reference sequence). The CDR3 consists of 17 residues. As every portion of the isolated RNA was reverse transcribed, the sequencing read expressed TCRB transcripts. Measured with immunoSEQ multiplex PCR; TCRdb has only the in-frame clones, and not every one. This table holds approximately 250,000 clones, about a tenth found once. The data belong to a study of beta chain features in type 1 diabetes. Study-wide results and limits: Among patients with Type 1 diabetes, TCRB CDR3s were moderately but significantly shorter in every one of the four CD4+ subsets.

The specimen sequenced was naive CD4+ T cells from blood. This chain uses TRBV13 with TRBJ2-7; 8 nucleotides agree with TRBD2. The sequence derives from a man in his thirties or forties with type 1 diabetes. CDR3 nucleotide sequence: TGTGCCAGCAGCTTAGGCCGTAGCGGGGCGAATACCTACGAGCAGTACTTC. Encoded protein: CASSLGRSGANTYEQYF.